Listed here are 20 T cell receptor beta chains from one sample, sequenced in a study of blood T cell repertoires in COVID-19. The data were produced by immunoSEQ multiplex PCR, yet TCRdb's version contains in-frame clones alone and is incomplete. The data show a few hundred thousand clones, roughly 91% seen once. Material for sequencing was PBMCs or T cells enriched from blood (not recorded which). These receptors were obtained from a woman aged 45-60 years who had been exposed to COVID-19.

The rearrangement joins TRBV4-1 to TRBJ2-7, with 7 bases matching TRBD1. Losses at the gene ends were 0 bases for V and 0 bases for J; bases not matched to a gene: 5. The CDR3 sequence is 16 residues long. The germline gives CDR1 MGHRA, CDR2 YSYEKL. CDR3 DNA: TGCGCCAGCAGCCAAGAGGGGCGACAGGGCTCCTACGAGCAGTACTTC. It translates to CASSQEGRQGSYEQYF.

The gene calls are TRBV28 and TRBJ1-2, with TRBD1 identical over 9 bases. CDR3 size: 15 residues. Looked up from germline, CDR1 is MDHEN and CDR2 is SYDVKM. V trimming: 5 bases; J trimming: 6 bases; junction bases outside the gene matches: 10. The CDR3 spells CASSRPGQGFNGYTF. The CDR3 region has the DNA TGTGCCAGCAGTCGTCCCGGACAGGGGTTTAATGGCTACACCTTC.

In this sample, this clone turned up once. The rearrangement uses TRBV7-8 and TRBJ2-3, with D possibly TRBD1 on 6 matching bases. V was shortened by 5 bases and J by 1 base, with 13 bases between the two germline ends. The V gene's germline CDR1 is SGHVS and CDR2 FQNEAQ. This CDR3 spans 15 amino acids. CDR3 DNA: TGTGCCAGCAGCAACCAGGGGATGGGCACAGATACGCAGTATTTT. Protein: CASSNQGMGTDTQYF.

The V and J genes are TRBV25-1 and TRBJ2-2, with D possibly matching TRBD1 (6 bases). Trimming stripped 3 bases from V and 4 bases from J, with 12 bases between. The CDR3 consists of 15 residues. CDR1 is MGHDK, CDR2 SYGVNS, per germline. CDR3 region: CASSDPAGVTGELFF. The CDR3, as DNA: TGTGCCAGCAGTGATCCTGCAGGGGTCACCGGGGAGCTGTTTTTT.

The J gene is TRBJ2-5, the V gene TRBV7-2, with 8 bases aligning to TRBD2. The germline V gene has CDR1 SGHTA and CDR2 FQGNSA. Germline trimming cut 5 bases from V and 4 bases from J; bases unmatched to any gene: 12. CDR3 length equals 16 residues. The CDR3 nucleotides read TGTGCCAGCAGCGCCCTCGGGGGGGGAGGGTCAGAGACCCAGTACTTC. Protein: CASSALGGGGSETQYF.

V usage is TRBV6-4 and J usage is TRBJ1-1, with TRBD1 matching over 7 bases. CDR1 is MRHNA and CDR2 is SNTAGT in the germline V gene. This CDR3 region has 15 residues. V lost 7 bases and J lost 0; bases outside the gene matches: 8. In DNA, the CDR3 is TGTGCCAGCAAACGGGACAGAAACATGAACACTGAAGCTTTCTTT. Translated, it gives CASKRDRNMNTEAFF.

In this sample, this clone turned up a few times. The chain has TRBV21-1 and TRBJ1-6. TRBV21-1 is deemed a pseudogene. CDR3 length equals 13 residues. CDR3 nucleotides: TGTGCCAGCAGCAAAGTCCCCGGGACTCCCCTCCACTTT. This encodes CASSKVPGTPLHF.

The V and J genes are TRBV28 and TRBJ1-3, with a possible D match to TRBD1 (6 bases). This CDR3 is 15 amino acids long. Germline V lookup: CDR1 MDHEN, CDR2 SYDVKM. Between the trimmed V and J ends, which lost 5 bases and 5 bases, there was a span of 16 bases. CDR3 amino acids: CASSGGPSVRNTIYF. DNA for the CDR3: TGTGCCAGCAGTGGGGGCCCTAGTGTTCGAAACACCATATATTTT.

The sample holds a few counts of this clone. The chain links TRBV6-1 to TRBJ1-2; D possibly corresponds to TRBD1 (5 bases). Trimming pared 2 bases from V and 4 bases from J, leaving 17 bases between. The germline CDR1 and CDR2 sequences are MNHNS and SASEGT. The CDR3 consists of 16 residues. The CDR3, as DNA: TGTGCCAGCAGTGAATCCTGGCAGGGCTACTTCTATGGCTACACCTTC. The encoded protein is CASSESWQGYFYGYTF.

The rearrangement joins TRBV4-1 to TRBJ1-1; 7 bases agree with TRBD1. In germline, CDR1 is MGHRA, CDR2 YSYEKL. The CDR3 totals 15 residues. V trimming: 4 bases; J trimming: 0 bases; junction bases outside the gene matches: 5. CDR3 bases: TGCGCCAGCAGCCTGAACGGACAGGTGAACACTGAAGCTTTCTTT. This encodes CASSLNGQVNTEAFF.

CDR3 loop: CASSSRQGPSYNSPLHF. The DNA for the CDR3 is TGTGCCAGCAGCTCCCGACAGGGCCCCTCCTATAATTCACCCCTCCACTTT. The chain joins TRBV14 to TRBJ1-6; 7 bases are shared with TRBD1. The CDR3 has 17 amino acids. Germline V lookup: CDR1 SGHDN, CDR2 FVKESK. J was trimmed by 0 bases and V by 5 bases; bases with no gene match: 7. Variable domain in full (rest from reference TRBV14 and TRBJ1-6): EAGVTQFPSHSVIEKGQTVTLRCDPISGHDNLYWYRRVMGKEIKFLLHFVKESKQDESGMPNNRFLAERTGGTYSTLKVQPAELEDSGVYFCASSSRQGPSYNSPLHFGNGTRLTVT.

The chain links TRBV4-2 to TRBJ2-5; 7 bases match TRBD2. The CDR3 spans 18 residues. The V and J ends lost 1 base and 1 base, in that order; junction bases with no gene match: 12. Germline CDR1 and CDR2: LGHNA and YNFKEQ. The CDR3 loop reads CASSQVGRASTSQETQYF. The CDR3, as DNA: TGTGCCAGCAGCCAAGTTGGGAGGGCCTCAACCTCCCAAGAGACCCAGTACTTC.

Details on this clone: Germline is not matched at one junction end, which may reflect a read error. J is TRBJ2-5 and V is TRBV7-7; 7 bases line up with TRBD1. Germline assignment: CDR1 SSHAT and CDR2 FNYEAQ (reference sequence). This CDR3 spans 14 amino acids. CDR3 in DNA: TGTGCTAGCAGCTCCGACAGGGCCGGGGAGACCCAGTACTTC. Protein: CASSSDRAGETQYF.

This clone was counted only a few times. The gene calls are TRBV10-3 and TRBJ1-2, with 10 bases matching TRBD1. The V gene end was trimmed by 4 bases and the J gene end by 7 bases; junction bases not matched to a gene: 6. Germline CDR1 and CDR2: ENHRY and SYGVKD. This CDR3 region has 14 residues. The CDR3: CAISGSGTGAGYTF. The CDR3 DNA reads TGTGCCATCAGTGGGTCTGGGACAGGGGCTGGCTACACCTTC.

The CDR3 nucleotides read TGTGCCAGCTCACAGGACAGTACCCCCTACGAGCAGTACTTC. Its translation is CASSQDSTPYEQYF. This rearrangement joins TRBV18 to TRBJ2-7; D perhaps matches TRBD1 (6 bases). Germline-derived CDR1 and CDR2 are KGHSH and LQKENI. This CDR3 has 14 amino acids. V was shortened by 4 bases and J by 2 bases, with 12 bases between the two germline ends.

V gene TRBV6-5 combines with J gene TRBJ2-5, with 10 bases matching TRBD1. There are 15 residues in the CDR3. V was pared by 6 bases and J by 5 bases, with 9 bases of the junction left unmatched. Germline lookup yields CDR1 MNHEY and CDR2 SVGAGI. As DNA, the CDR3 is TGTGCCAGCAGCGATCCGACAGGGGGCTTGGAGACCCAGTACTTC. Encoded protein: CASSDPTGGLETQYF.

The chain is built from TRBV19 and TRBJ2-7; D is perhaps TRBD2 (5 bases). The CDR3 has 15 amino acids. The germline CDR1 and CDR2 sequences are LNHDA and SQIVND (reference sequence). Trimming pared 3 bases from V and 0 bases from J, leaving 12 bases between. The CDR3 DNA reads as TGTGCCAGTAGTATCGAGAGGGTCAACTCCTACGAGCAGTACTTC. Translating gives CASSIERVNSYEQYF.

This chain joins TRBV18 and TRBJ1-5; D possibly corresponds to TRBD1 (6 bases). CDR3 length: 13 residues. Trimming shortened V by 6 bases and J by 6 bases, and 12 bases separated the two germline ends. Germline loops: CDR1 KGHSH, CDR2 LQKENI. CDR3 nucleotides: TGTGCCAGCTCGACTGGGGGGGCTCAGCCCCAGCATTTT. Amino acid sequence: CASSTGGAQPQHF.

The chain uses TRBV28 and TRBJ1-1; D may be TRBD1 (6 bases). The germline CDR1 and CDR2 sequences are MDHEN and SYDVKM. The CDR3 totals 13 residues. Between the trimmed V and J ends, which lost 1 base and 11 bases, there was a span of 14 bases. The CDR3 spells CASSLSTGLYAFF. In nucleotides, the CDR3 is TGTGCCAGCAGTTTATCTACAGGGCTATACGCTTTCTTT.

The chain is built from TRBV12-3 or TRBV12-4 and TRBJ2-1, with a weak D call TRBD1 (7 bases). The germline V and J ends were trimmed by 8 bases and 9 bases, with 11 bases remaining between them. This CDR3 has 11 amino acids. The DNA for the CDR3 is TGTGCCAGCGGAGGGGGCTTTGAGCAGTTCTTC. The encoded protein is CASGGGFEQFF.